This paragraph covers one TCR beta chain sequence. The antigen remains undetermined. From germline, CDR1 is SGHAT and CDR2 FQNNGV. The CDR3 has 15 residues. After removal of 1 base from V and 10 bases from J, the junction contained 5 bases not matched to a gene. This table comes from immunoSEQ multiplex PCR, and its TCRdb copy is limited to in-frame clones, with some not included. The table shows 55,000 to 65,000 clones, with around 84% occurring only once. The sample is drawn from a study of OX40 agonist ivuxolimab in advanced cancers. Overall study: Prior therapy, whether anti-PD-1, anti-PD-L1 or anti-CTLA-4, was allowed, and approximately 40% had some. The study, taken as a whole, reports: Partial responders treated at 0.1-3.0 mg/kg exhibited clonal expansion among the lowest measured. Low normalized T-cell clonal expansion was also seen in some nonresponders.

The sequence came from an adult with an advanced solid tumor such as melanoma, head and neck, liver or kidney cancer. The material sequenced was CD4+ or CD8+ T cells sorted from blood, taken in a trial of the OX40 agonist ivuxolimab. This chain links TRBV11-2 with TRBJ2-1; 12 positions agree with TRBD2. Here the CDR3 reads CASSLGTSGVLEQFF. The CDR3 DNA is TGTGCCAGCAGCTTAGGGACTAGCGGGGTATTAGAGCAGTTCTTC.